This TCR beta chain is from a study of siplizumab effects on memory and regulatory T cells. Sequencing was performed with immunoSEQ multiplex PCR; in TCRdb, only in-frame clones are kept and a portion is missing. This table has 85,000 or so clones, just under 95% appearing once. V shed 3 bases and J 6 bases; nucleotides not matched to a gene: 8. The CDR3 totals 15 residues. CDR1 and CDR2 from the germline V gene are MDHEN and SYDVKM. Source material: CD8+ T cells sorted from blood. This receptor was taken from a human donor in good health. J is TRBJ2-7 and V is TRBV28, with TRBD2 identical over 10 bases. The CDR3, as DNA: TGTGCCAGCAGTTTGGAGCGGGAGGGCCTCTCCGAGCAGTACTTC. Residues: CASSLEREGLSEQYF.